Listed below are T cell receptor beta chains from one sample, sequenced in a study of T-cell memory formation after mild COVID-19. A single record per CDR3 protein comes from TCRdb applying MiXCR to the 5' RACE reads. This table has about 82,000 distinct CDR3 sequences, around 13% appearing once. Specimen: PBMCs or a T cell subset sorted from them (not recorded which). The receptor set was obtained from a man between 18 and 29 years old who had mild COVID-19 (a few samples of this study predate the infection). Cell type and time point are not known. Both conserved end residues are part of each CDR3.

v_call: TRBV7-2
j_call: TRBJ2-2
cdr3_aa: CASSSERGANTGELFF

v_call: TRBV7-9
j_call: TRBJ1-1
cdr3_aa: CASSSRQGAPDTEAFF

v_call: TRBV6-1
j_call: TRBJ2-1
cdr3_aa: CASRGGTEQFF

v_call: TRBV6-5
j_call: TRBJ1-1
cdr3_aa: CASSYGVGDTEAFF

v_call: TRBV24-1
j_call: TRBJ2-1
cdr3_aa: CATRGRNVSSYNEQFF

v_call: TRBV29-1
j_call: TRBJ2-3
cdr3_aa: CSVEWRETASDTQYF

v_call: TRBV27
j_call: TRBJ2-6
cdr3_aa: CASSLQTDAGANVLTF

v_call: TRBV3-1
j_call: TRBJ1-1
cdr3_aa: CASSQVVGNTEAFF

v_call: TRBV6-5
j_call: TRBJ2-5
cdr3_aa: CASRRPFDGTQYF

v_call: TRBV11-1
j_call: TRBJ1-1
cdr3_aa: CASSLSGGVYTEAFF

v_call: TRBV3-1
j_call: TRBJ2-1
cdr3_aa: CASSQVGLAGASSYNEQFF

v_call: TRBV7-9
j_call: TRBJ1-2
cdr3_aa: CASSSPRSENDYGYTF

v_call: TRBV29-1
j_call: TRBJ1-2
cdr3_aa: CSVDRPPLNYGYTF

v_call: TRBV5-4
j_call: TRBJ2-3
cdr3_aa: CASSFAGGVPDTQYF

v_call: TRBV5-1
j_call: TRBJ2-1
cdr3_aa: CASSVGTGLGLNEQFF

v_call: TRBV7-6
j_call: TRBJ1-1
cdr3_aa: CASSPTPRVTEAFF

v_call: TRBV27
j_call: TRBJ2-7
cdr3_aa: CASSLIASGGPSYEQYF

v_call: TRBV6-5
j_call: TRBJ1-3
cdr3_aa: CASMLGGSGNTIYF

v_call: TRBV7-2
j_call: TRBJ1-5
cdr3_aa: CASSPHGSQPQHF

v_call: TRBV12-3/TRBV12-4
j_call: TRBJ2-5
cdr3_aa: CASSLASPGGETQYF

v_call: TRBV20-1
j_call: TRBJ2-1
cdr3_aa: CSARAGPRNEQFF

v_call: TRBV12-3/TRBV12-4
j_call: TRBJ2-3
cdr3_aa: CASSLVAASTDTQYF

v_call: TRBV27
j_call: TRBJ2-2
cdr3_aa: CASAAGYDTGELFF

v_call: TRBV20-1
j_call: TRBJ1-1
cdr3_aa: CSAPRDRRPLTEAFF

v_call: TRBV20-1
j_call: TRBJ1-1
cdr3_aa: CSASEGPEAFF

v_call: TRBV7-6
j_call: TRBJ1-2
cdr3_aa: CASSGGDTDYGYTF

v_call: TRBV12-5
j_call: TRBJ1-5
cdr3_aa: CASGLGNQPQHF

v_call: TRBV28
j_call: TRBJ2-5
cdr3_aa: CASSLDSQETQYF

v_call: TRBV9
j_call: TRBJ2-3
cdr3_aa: CASSDRDRLLNTQYF

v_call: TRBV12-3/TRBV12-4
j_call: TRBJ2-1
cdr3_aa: CASSWDRGWHEQFF

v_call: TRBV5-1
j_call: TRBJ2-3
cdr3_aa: CASSLLGGTTDTQYF

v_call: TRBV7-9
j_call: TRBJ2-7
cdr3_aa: CASSRGDSYEQYF

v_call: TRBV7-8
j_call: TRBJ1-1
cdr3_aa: CASSLGGVLAFF

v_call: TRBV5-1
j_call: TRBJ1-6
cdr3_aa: CASSLTTQNNSPLHF

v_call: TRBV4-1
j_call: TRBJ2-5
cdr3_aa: CASSQVAGVETQYF

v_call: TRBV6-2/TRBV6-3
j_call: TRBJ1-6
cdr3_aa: CASNDHSLRSPLHF

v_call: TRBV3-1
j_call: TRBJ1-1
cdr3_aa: CASSQDWGNTEAFF

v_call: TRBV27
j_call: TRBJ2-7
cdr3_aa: CASSPRGAHEQYF

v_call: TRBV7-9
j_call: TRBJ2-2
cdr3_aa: CASRTGAGELFF

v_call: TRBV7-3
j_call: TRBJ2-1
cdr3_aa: CASSLGLRVRDEQFF

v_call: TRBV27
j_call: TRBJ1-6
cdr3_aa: CASRDSMGYNSPLHF